This T cell receptor beta chain was sequenced for a study of T cell responses to AZD1222 COVID-19 vaccine. About this clone: The antigen remains undetermined.

The table came from immunoSEQ multiplex PCR; TCRdb's copy has only in-frame clones and leaves some out. This repertoire shows 120,000 or so clones, less than 95% found once; its top ten account for just over 7%. Notes on the study in general: Close to half of all spike-specific TCRs reportedly target regions of the variants that are unmutated. The peak T cell response came first, and repertoires were sampled only after it.

From germline, CDR1 is SNHLY and CDR2 FYNNEI. This CDR3 has 14 residues. The chain combines TRBV2 with TRBJ2-1, with D perhaps TRBD2 (6 bases). The source is an adult in good health. The specimen comprised peripheral blood, sampled on day 0 of AZD1222 vaccination. CDR3 residues: CATVGGLSYNEQFF. CDR3 nucleotide sequence: TGTGCAACCGTGGGGGGTTTGTCCTACAATGAGCAGTTCTTC. Full variable domain (outside the CDR3, taken from reference TRBV2 and TRBJ2-1): EPEVTQTPSHQVTQMGQEVILRCVPISNHLYFYWYRQILGQKVEFLVSFYNNEISEKSEIFDDQFSVERPDGSNFTLKIRSTKLEDSAMYFCATVGGLSYNEQFFGPGTRLTVL.